The 25 T cell receptor beta chains below were found in one sample sequenced in a study of blood T cells in healthy people across ages. For the second PCR, which ran for about 6 to 11 cycles, a sample-barcoded 5' primer and a J-beta primer mix were used. TCRdb recomputed calls from the 5' RACE reads with MiXCR, one row per CDR3 protein. Of under 1,000,000 distinct CDR3 sequences detected, about half appear once; the ten largest clones hold around 18%. Sequencing was carried out using blood. The source is an older man in good health.

Comments on this clonotype: A read error is possible here, since a much larger clone lies one base away. The rearrangement links TRBV6-2 or TRBV6-3 to TRBJ2-1; 11 nucleotides match TRBD2. This CDR3 is 15 amino acids long. Germline V gene lookup returns CDR1 MNHEY and CDR2 SVGEGT. V was clipped by 6 bases and J by 5 bases; unmatched bases: 6. CDR3 nucleotides: TGTGCCAGCAGCTGCGGGACTAGCGGAAACAATGAGCAGTTCTTC. Translating it yields CASSCGTSGNNEQFF.

This clonotype turned up a few times. The chain has TRBV20-1 and TRBJ2-5; 7 bases map to TRBD2. Trimming removed 4 bases from V and 2 bases from J; junction bases left unmatched: 4. Germline-derived CDR1 and CDR2 are DFQATT and SNEGSKA (reference sequence). The CDR3 extends over 13 amino acids. Here the CDR3 reads CSAKGGGQETQYF. In DNA, the CDR3 is TGCAGTGCTAAAGGCGGGGGTCAAGAGACCCAGTACTTC.

Remarks on this clonotype: A much larger clone differs by one base, so this may be a read error. V and J are TRBV27 and TRBJ2-5; 10 nucleotides match TRBD2. The CDR3 has 15 residues. Germline CDR1 reads MNHEY; CDR2 reads SMNVEV (reference sequence). The CDR3 here is CAGSGSGRAEETQYF. CDR3 DNA sequence: TGTGCCGGCAGTGGAAGCGGGAGGGCCGAGGAGACCCAGTACTTC.

J is TRBJ2-7 and V is TRBV9; the match to TRBD2 covers 9 bases. CDR1 SGDLS and CDR2 YYNGEE come from the germline V gene. Trimming at V came to 0 bases and at J to 6 bases, leaving 13 bases not matched to a gene. CDR3 length: 17 amino acids. Written as DNA, the CDR3 is TGTGCCAGCAGCGTAGCCGCGGGGGGGCAGATTTTAAGCGAGCAGTACTTC. This codes for CASSVAAGGQILSEQYF. The full variable domain, with the rest looked up from reference TRBV9 and TRBJ2-7, is DSGVTQTPKHLITATGQRVTLRCSPRSGDLSVYWYQQSLDQGLQFLIQYYNGEERAKGNILERFSAQQFPDLHSELNLSSLELGDSALYFCASSVAAGGQILSEQYFGPGTRLTVT.

Of note for this clonotype: Compared with germline, one end of the junction differs, possibly owing to a read error. This chain joins TRBV11-3 and TRBJ2-1, with TRBD1 identical over 8 bases. Germline V gives CDR1 SGHNT, CDR2 YENEEA. This CDR3 is built from 14 residues. The DNA of the CDR3 is TGTGCCGGCAGTCCCAACAGGGGGAGTTACGAGCAGTTCTTC. Its translation: CAGSPNRGSYEQFF.

This clonotype was seen more than once but under ten times. CDR3 nucleotides: TGTGCCAGCAGCCCCGCCGGGACTAGCGGGAGCGGAGAGCAGTACTTC. It translates to CASSPAGTSGSGEQYF. The chain has TRBV6-2 or TRBV6-3 and TRBJ2-7, with TRBD2 identical over 14 bases. V trimming: 6 bases; J trimming: 7 bases; junction bases outside the gene matches: 11. The CDR3 loop spans 16 amino acids. Germline-derived CDR1 and CDR2 are MNHEY and SVGEGT.

Ten or more counts support this clonotype. The gene calls are TRBV12-3 or TRBV12-4 and TRBJ2-7, with TRBD2 as a possible D gene (6 bases). Between the trimmed V and J ends, which lost 3 bases and 3 bases, there was a span of 18 bases. This CDR3 contains 16 residues. The CDR3, as DNA: TGTGCCAGCAGTTTGGTTGATGGCGGGATCATCTACGAGCAGTACTTC. Its protein is CASSLVDGGIIYEQYF.

This clonotype came up a few times. A much more abundant neighbour one base away suggests this may be a read error. This chain connects TRBV7-6 to TRBJ2-5; D possibly uses TRBD1 or TRBD2 (7 bases each). The germline V gene has CDR1 SGHVS and CDR2 FNYEAQ. The germline V and J ends were trimmed by 0 bases and 11 bases, with 22 bases remaining between them. CDR3 length equals 16 residues. In DNA form, the CDR3 reads TGTGCCAGCAGCTTAGCTACTCAGGGGGACTACAATGAGCAGTACTTC. Amino acid sequence: CASSLATQGDYNEQYF.

Only a few counts were recorded for this clonotype. A much larger clone differs by one base, so this may be a read error. V usage is TRBV28 and J usage is TRBJ2-1, with D perhaps assigned TRBD1 or TRBD2 (5 bases each). Gene TRBJ2-7 matches the end of the DNA better, so the J call may be wrong. This CDR3 has 14 residues. Germline lookup yields CDR1 MDHEN and CDR2 SYDVKM. CDR3: CATGHGATYNEQYF. Here the CDR3 DNA reads TGTGCCACGGGGCATGGGGCCACCTACAATGAGCAGTACTTC.

V usage is TRBV7-2 and J usage is TRBJ2-7, with 11 bases lining up with TRBD2. The germline gives CDR1 SGHTA, CDR2 FQGNSA. V was pared by 3 bases and J by 0 bases, with 4 bases of the junction left unmatched. The CDR3 is made up of 16 amino acids. CDR3 in amino acids: CASSLGLAANSYEQYF. Here the CDR3 DNA reads TGTGCCAGCAGCTTGGGACTAGCGGCCAACTCCTACGAGCAGTACTTC.

V usage is TRBV5-1 and J usage is TRBJ2-1, with 9 positions matching TRBD1. CDR3 size: 15 residues. Germline V gene sequence: CDR1 SGHRS, CDR2 YFSETQ. Trimming cost V 2 bases and J 6 bases; bases outside gene matches: 6. CDR3 in amino acids: CASSFKDRGGNEQFF. The CDR3 DNA follows: TGCGCCAGCAGCTTTAAGGACAGGGGTGGCAATGAGCAGTTCTTC.

The rearrangement joins TRBV20-1 to TRBJ2-1, with D unclear. The last part of the DNA fits TRBJ2-7 better; the J call may be wrong. CDR3 length: 13 amino acids. Germline CDR1 and CDR2: DFQATT and SNEGSKA (reference sequence). The CDR3 loop is CSAPPSSYNEQYF. CDR3 nucleotide sequence: TGCAGTGCCCCCCCCAGCTCCTACAATGAGCAGTACTTC.

A remark on this clonotype: A read error is possible here, since a much larger clone lies one base away. The V and J genes are TRBV15 and TRBJ1-1; the D gene is possibly TRBD1 (6 bases). The germline gives CDR1 LNHNV, CDR2 YYDKDF (reference sequence). This CDR3 is 14 amino acids long. Here the CDR3 reads CAASIGLQGSEAFF. DNA of the CDR3: TGTGCCGCCAGCATCGGATTACAGGGATCTGAAGCTTTCTTT.

This clonotype was counted only a few times. V usage is TRBV11-3 and J usage is TRBJ2-1, with 10 nucleotides matching TRBD2. Germline V CDR1 and CDR2: SGHNT, YENEEA. CDR3 size: 15 residues. Trimming removed 4 bases from V and 6 bases from J; junction bases left unmatched: 6. Here the CDR3 reads CASSSLAGALNEQFF. The CDR3 DNA reads TGTGCCAGCAGCTCTCTAGCGGGGGCCCTCAATGAGCAGTTCTTC.

The chain has TRBV20-1 and TRBJ2-1; TRBD2 agrees at 9 bases. The V gene's germline CDR1 is DFQATT and CDR2 SNEGSKA (reference sequence). The trim removed 5 bases at V and 8 bases at J, leaving 10 bases unmatched. The CDR3 spans 14 residues. The CDR3 loop reads CSAPNSGSSYEQFF. The DNA of the CDR3 is TGCAGTGCTCCCAATAGCGGGAGTAGCTATGAGCAGTTCTTC.

CDR3 in DNA: TGTGCCAGCAGCCATGGCGGCCTAGGGGAGACCCAGTACTTC. This gives the protein CASSHGGLGETQYF. The chain carries TRBV7-2 and TRBJ2-5, with D hard to call. This CDR3 comprises 14 residues. V lost 5 bases to trimming and J lost 5 bases, with 15 bases between them. Germline V gives CDR1 SGHTA, CDR2 FQGNSA. The variable domain in full, completed from reference TRBV7-2 and TRBJ2-5, reads GAGVSQSPSNKVTEKGKDVELRCDPISGHTALYWYRQSLGQGLEFLIYFQGNSAPDKSGLPSDRFSAERTGGSVSTLTIQRTQQEDSAVYLCASSHGGLGETQYFGPGTRLLVL.

This clonotype has a handful of counts. This chain joins TRBV24-1 and TRBJ2-3, with TRBD1 identical over 8 bases. This CDR3 is 17 amino acids long. CDR1 is KGHDR, CDR2 SFDVKD, per germline. V lost 6 bases and J lost 0; bases outside the gene matches: 10. The CDR3 here is CATSPLRTGTSTDTQYF. The DNA of the CDR3 is TGTGCCACCAGTCCGCTTCGGACAGGGACGAGCACAGATACGCAGTATTTT.

This clonotype occurred a few times. The chain recombines TRBV7-2 with TRBJ2-7, with a tentative D call TRBD2 (5 bases). V lost 5 bases and J 2 bases, leaving 16 bases between the germline ends. The CDR3 totals 15 residues. Per the germline V gene, CDR1 is SGHTA and CDR2 is FQGNSA. CDR3 coding DNA: TGTGCCAGCAGCCCCACCGCGGTCGGGGCCTACGAGCAGTACTTC. Protein sequence: CASSPTAVGAYEQYF.

V usage is TRBV5-1 and J usage is TRBJ2-2; D possibly corresponds to TRBD2 (6 bases). Germline V gene lookup returns CDR1 SGHRS and CDR2 YFSETQ. The length of the CDR3 is 15 residues. Trimming removed 4 bases from V and 6 bases from J, with 16 bases in between. The CDR3 bases are TGCGCCAGCAGCCTCGGGACTCGAACCTCCGGGGAGCTGTTTTTT. Protein product: CASSLGTRTSGELFF.

The CDR3 coding sequence is TGCAGCGTTGTTCCAGTGAACACTGAAGCTTTCTTT. It encodes CSVVPVNTEAFF. The V gene is TRBV29-1, the J gene TRBJ1-1; D is unresolved. This CDR3 is built from 12 residues. Per germline, CDR1 SQVTM and CDR2 ANQGSEA. V was cut by 4 bases and J by 0 bases, with 6 bases left in between.

The chain couples TRBV3-1 to TRBJ2-5; 10 bases fit TRBD2. The J call may be mistaken, given a closer DNA end match to TRBJ2-1. The germline gives CDR1 LGHDT, CDR2 YNNKEL (reference sequence). The CDR3 has 14 amino acids. The CDR3 DNA sequence: TGTGCCAGCAGGTCGAGCGGGAGGGATGAGACCCAGTTCTTC. It translates to CASRSSGRDETQFF.

This clonotype was counted a few times. The rearrangement joins TRBV20-1 to TRBJ2-5; unclear D gene. Looked up from germline, CDR1 is DFQATT and CDR2 is SNEGSKA (reference sequence). The ends were cut back, 8 bases at V and 0 bases at J, with 7 bases in the middle. The CDR3 is 11 amino acids. The CDR3, as DNA: TGCAGTCAGCGAAACCAAGAGACCCAGTACTTC. This translates into CSQRNQETQYF.

This clonotype was recorded a few times. This chain uses TRBV5-1 with TRBJ2-1; 9 positions agree with TRBD2. Germline V lookup: CDR1 SGHRS, CDR2 YFSETQ. This CDR3 contains 16 residues. Trimming cost V 5 bases and J 9 bases; bases outside gene matches: 15. The CDR3 bases are TGCGCCAGCAGGGCCCCTTTTAGCGGGGGTCCCGGTGAGCAGTTCTTC. Translation gives CASRAPFSGGPGEQFF.

This clonotype was seen only once. The V and J genes are TRBV20-1 and TRBJ2-7; D may be TRBD1 (6 bases). This CDR3 is built from 13 residues. Per germline, CDR1 DFQATT and CDR2 SNEGSKA (reference sequence). Trimming shortened V by 5 bases and J by 4 bases, and 15 bases separated the two germline ends. The CDR3 here is CSARMMGAYEQYF. Written as DNA, the CDR3 is TGCAGTGCTCGAATGATGGGGGCGTACGAGCAGTACTTC.

The chain carries TRBV6-5 and TRBJ2-1, with 12 nucleotides matching TRBD2. The CDR3 has 16 amino acids. V lost 4 bases to trimming and J lost 9 bases; unmatched junction nucleotides: 10. Germline loops: CDR1 MNHEY, CDR2 SVGAGI. The CDR3 here is CASSSERLAGVIEQFF. CDR3 sequence (DNA): TGTGCCAGCAGTTCAGAAAGACTAGCGGGAGTTATTGAGCAGTTCTTC.